This entry describes one T cell receptor beta chain. The CDR3 is made up of 13 amino acids. Germline V CDR1 and CDR2: MNHNY, SVGAGI (reference sequence). Trimming pared 4 bases from V and 7 bases from J, leaving 11 bases between. This specimen belongs to a study of T cell changes during pregnancy in multiple sclerosis. TCRdb keeps only in-frame clones here, not all; method: immunoSEQ multiplex PCR. The sample holds under 50,000 clones; about nine tenths are singletons and the top ten take around 0.48%. This chain joins TRBV6-6 and TRBJ1-5; D not resolved. This sample comprised CD4+ T cells from peripheral blood mononuclear cells, obtained in the first trimester of pregnancy. The source of this sequence is a female donor in good health, enrolled as a control in a pregnancy study. The CDR3 spells CASSLPGGQPQHF. The DNA of the CDR3 is TGTGCCAGCAGTTTGCCGGGAGGCCAGCCCCAGCATTTT.